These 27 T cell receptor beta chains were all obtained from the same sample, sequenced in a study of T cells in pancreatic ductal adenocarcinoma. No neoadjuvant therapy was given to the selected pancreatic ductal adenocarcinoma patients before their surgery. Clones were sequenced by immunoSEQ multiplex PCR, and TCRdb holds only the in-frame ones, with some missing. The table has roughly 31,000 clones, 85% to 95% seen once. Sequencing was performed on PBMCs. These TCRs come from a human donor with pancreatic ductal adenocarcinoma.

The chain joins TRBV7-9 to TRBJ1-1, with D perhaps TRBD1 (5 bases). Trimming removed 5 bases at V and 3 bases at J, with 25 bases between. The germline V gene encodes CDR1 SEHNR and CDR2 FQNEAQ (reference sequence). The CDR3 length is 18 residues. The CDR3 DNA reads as TGTGCCAGCAGCCTACTTGGGTTTAGGGACGGGACTTACACTGAAGCTTTCTTT. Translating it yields CASSLLGFRDGTYTEAFF.

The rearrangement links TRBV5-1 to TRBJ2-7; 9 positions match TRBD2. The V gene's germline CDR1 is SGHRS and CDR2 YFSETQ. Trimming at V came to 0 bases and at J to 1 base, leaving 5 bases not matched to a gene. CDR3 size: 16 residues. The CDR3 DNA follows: TGCGCCAGCAGCTTGGGAGCTAGCGGGGCGTCCTACGAGCAGTACTTC. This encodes CASSLGASGASYEQYF.

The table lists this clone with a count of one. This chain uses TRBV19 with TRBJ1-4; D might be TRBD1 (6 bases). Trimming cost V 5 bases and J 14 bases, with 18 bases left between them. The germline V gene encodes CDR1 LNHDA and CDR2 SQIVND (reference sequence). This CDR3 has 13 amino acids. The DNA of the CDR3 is TGTGCCAGTAGTGCACACAGGGAGGGGGATCTGTTTTTT. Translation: CASSAHREGDLFF.

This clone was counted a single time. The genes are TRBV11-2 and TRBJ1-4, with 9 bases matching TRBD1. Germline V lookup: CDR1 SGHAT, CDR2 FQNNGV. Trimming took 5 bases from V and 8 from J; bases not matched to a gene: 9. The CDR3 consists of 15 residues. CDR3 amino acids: CASSGNRGRGEKLFF. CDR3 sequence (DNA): TGTGCCAGCAGCGGAAACAGGGGGCGGGGAGAAAAACTGTTTTTT.

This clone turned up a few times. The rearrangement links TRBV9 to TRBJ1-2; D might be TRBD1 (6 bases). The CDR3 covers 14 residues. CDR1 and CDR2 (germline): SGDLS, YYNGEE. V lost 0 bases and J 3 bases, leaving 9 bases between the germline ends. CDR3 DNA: TGTGCCAGCAGCGTAGGTCCAGGGGACTATGGCTACACCTTC. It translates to CASSVGPGDYGYTF.

CDR3 amino acids: CSVEVRPNQPQHF. The CDR3 DNA follows: TGCAGCGTTGAAGTCAGGCCCAATCAGCCCCAGCATTTT. The chain has TRBV29-1 and TRBJ1-5; no clear D. The CDR3 runs to 13 residues. V lost 1 base and J lost 3, with 7 bases in between. Germline CDR1 SQVTM, CDR2 ANQGSEA.

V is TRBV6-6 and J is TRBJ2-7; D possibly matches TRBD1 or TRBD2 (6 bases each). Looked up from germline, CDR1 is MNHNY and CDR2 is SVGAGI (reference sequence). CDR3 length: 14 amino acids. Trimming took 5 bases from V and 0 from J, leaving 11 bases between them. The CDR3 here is CASSQEGGSYEQYF. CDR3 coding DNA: TGTGCCAGCAGTCAGGAGGGGGGCTCCTACGAGCAGTACTTC.

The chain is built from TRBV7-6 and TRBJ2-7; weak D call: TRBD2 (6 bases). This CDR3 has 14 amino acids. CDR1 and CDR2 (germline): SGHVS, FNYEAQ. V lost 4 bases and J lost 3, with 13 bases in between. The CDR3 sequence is CASSYGTANYEQYF. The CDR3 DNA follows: TGTGCCAGCAGCTACGGGACTGCCAACTACGAGCAGTACTTC.

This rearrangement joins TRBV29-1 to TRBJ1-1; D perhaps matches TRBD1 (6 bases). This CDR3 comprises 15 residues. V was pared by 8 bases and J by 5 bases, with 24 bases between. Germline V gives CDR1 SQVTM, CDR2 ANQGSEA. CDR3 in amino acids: CSLTGGRDRGTEAFF. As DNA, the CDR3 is TGCAGCCTCACGGGGGGGCGCGATCGTGGAACTGAAGCTTTCTTT.

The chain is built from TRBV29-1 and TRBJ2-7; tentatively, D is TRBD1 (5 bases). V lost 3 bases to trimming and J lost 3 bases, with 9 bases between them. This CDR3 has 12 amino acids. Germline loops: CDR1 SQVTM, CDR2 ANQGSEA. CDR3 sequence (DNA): TGCAGCGTTGAGGCCACAGGCTACGAGCAGTACTTC. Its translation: CSVEATGYEQYF.

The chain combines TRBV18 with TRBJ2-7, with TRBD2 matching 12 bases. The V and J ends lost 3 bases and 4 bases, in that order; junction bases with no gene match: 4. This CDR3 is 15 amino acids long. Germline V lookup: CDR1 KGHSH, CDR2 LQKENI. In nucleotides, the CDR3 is TGTGCCAGCTCACCTAAGACTAGCGGGAGATACGAGCAGTACTTC. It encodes CASSPKTSGRYEQYF.

The CDR3 spells CASSPDENTEAFF. The CDR3 nucleotides are TGTGCCAGCAGCCCAGACGAGAACACTGAAGCTTTCTTT. This rearrangement joins TRBV5-4 to TRBJ1-1; D not certain. CDR1 SGHNT and CDR2 YYREEE come from the germline V gene (reference sequence). The length of the CDR3 is 13 residues. Trimming took off 4 bases at V and 1 base at J, with 8 bases between the two ends. The entire variable domain, with the rest obtained from reference TRBV5-4 and TRBJ1-1, is as follows: ETGVTQSPTHLIKTRGQQVTLRCSSQSGHNTVSWYQQALGQGPQFIFQYYREEENGRGNFPPRFSGLQFPNYSSELNVNALELDDSALYLCASSPDENTEAFFGQGTRLTVV.

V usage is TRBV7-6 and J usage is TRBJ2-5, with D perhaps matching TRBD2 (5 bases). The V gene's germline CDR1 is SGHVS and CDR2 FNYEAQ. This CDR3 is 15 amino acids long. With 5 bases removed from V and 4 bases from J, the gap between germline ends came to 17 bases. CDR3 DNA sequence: TGTGCCAGCAGCGGGAGAGACCGAAGTCGAGAGACCCAGTACTTC. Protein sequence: CASSGRDRSRETQYF.

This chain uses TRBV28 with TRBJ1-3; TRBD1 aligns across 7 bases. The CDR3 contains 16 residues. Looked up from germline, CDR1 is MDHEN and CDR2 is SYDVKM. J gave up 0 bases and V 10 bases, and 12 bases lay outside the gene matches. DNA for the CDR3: TGTGCCACCCAGCAGGGGGGGCGAAGCTCTGGAAACACCATATATTTT. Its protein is CATQQGGRSSGNTIYF. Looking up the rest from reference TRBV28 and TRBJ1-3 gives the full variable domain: DVKVTQSSRYLVKRTGEKVFLECVQDMDHENMFWYRQDPGLGLRLIYFSYDVKMKEKGDIPEGYSVSREKKERFSLILESASTNQTSMYLCATQQGGRSSGNTIYFGEGSWLTVV.

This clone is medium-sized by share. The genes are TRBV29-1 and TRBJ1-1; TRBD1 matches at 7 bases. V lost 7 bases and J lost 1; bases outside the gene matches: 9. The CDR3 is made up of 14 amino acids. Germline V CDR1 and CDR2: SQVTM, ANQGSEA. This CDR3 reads CSAARDRKNTEAFF. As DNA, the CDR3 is TGCAGCGCGGCTAGGGACAGAAAGAACACTGAAGCTTTCTTT.

This CDR3 reads CASKVRNEQFF. The CDR3 DNA sequence: TGTGCCAGCAAGGTACGGAATGAGCAGTTCTTC. The rearrangement links TRBV2 to TRBJ2-1; no definite D call. Looked up from germline, CDR1 is SNHLY and CDR2 is FYNNEI. The germline V and J ends were trimmed by 7 bases and 7 bases, with 8 bases remaining between them. The CDR3 extends over 11 amino acids. The variable domain in full, with the rest retrieved from reference TRBV2 and TRBJ2-1, is EPEVTQTPSHQVTQMGQEVILRCVPISNHLYFYWYRQILGQKVEFLVSFYNNEISEKSEIFDDQFSVERPDGSNFTLKIRSTKLEDSAMYFCASKVRNEQFFGPGTRLTVL.

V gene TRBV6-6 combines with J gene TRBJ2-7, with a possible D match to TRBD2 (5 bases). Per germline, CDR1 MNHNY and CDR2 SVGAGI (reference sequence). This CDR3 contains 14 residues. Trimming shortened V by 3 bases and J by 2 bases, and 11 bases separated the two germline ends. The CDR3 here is CASSYLRVTYEQYF. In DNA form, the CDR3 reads TGTGCCAGCAGTTATCTGCGGGTGACCTACGAGCAGTACTTC.

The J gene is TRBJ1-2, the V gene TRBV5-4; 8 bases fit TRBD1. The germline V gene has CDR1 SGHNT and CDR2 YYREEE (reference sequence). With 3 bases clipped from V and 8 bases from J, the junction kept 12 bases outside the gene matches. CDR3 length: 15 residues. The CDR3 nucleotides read TGTGCCAGCAGCTATTCGGCAGGGGGCGTTCGGGGCTACACCTTC. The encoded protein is CASSYSAGGVRGYTF.

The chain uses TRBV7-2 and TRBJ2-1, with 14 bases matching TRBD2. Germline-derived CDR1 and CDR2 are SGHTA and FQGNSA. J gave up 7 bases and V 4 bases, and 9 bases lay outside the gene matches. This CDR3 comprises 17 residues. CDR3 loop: CASSSRLAGGPGNEQFF. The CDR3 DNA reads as TGTGCCAGCAGCTCCCGACTAGCGGGAGGGCCGGGGAATGAGCAGTTCTTC.

The CDR3 DNA reads as TGCGCCAGCAGCTGGGGGACCCAAGAGACCCAGTACTTC. It translates to CASSWGTQETQYF. The rearrangement joins TRBV5-1 to TRBJ2-5; D might be TRBD1 or TRBD2, each matching 5 bases. Deletions cut 3 bases from V and 1 base from J, with 7 bases between. The CDR3 is 13 amino acids. Germline V lookup: CDR1 SGHRS, CDR2 YFSETQ.

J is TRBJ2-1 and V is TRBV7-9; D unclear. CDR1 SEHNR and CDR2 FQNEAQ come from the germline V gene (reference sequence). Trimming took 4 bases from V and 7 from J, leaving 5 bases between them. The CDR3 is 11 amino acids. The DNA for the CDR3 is TGTGCCAGCAGCTCCAGGAATGAGCAGTTCTTC. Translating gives CASSSRNEQFF.

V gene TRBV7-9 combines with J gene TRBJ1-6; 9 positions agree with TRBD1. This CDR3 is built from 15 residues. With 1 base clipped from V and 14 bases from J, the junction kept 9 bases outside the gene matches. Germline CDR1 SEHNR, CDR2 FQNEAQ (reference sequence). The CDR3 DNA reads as TGTGCCAGCAGCTTAGAAACAGGGGGCTCCCTCACCCTCCACTTT. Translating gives CASSLETGGSLTLHF.

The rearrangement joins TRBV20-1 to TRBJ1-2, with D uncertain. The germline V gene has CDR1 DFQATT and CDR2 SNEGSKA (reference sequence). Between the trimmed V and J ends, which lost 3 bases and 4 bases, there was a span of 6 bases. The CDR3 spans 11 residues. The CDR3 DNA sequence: TGCAGTGCTAGTAACCTCTATGGCTACACCTTC. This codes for CSASNLYGYTF.

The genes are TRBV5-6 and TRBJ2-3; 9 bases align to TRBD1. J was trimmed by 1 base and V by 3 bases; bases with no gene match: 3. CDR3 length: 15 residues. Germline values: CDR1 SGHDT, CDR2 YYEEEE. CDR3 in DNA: TGTGCCAGCAGCTCACAGGGGGCTGGCACAGATACGCAGTATTTT. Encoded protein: CASSSQGAGTDTQYF.

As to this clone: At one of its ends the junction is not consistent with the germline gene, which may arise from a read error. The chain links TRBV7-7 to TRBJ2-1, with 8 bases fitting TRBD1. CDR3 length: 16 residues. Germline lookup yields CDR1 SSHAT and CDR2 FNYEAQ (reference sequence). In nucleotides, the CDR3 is TGTGCTAGCAGCCCAAGACAGGGGAGCTCCTACAATGAGCAGTTCTTC. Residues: CASSPRQGSSYNEQFF.

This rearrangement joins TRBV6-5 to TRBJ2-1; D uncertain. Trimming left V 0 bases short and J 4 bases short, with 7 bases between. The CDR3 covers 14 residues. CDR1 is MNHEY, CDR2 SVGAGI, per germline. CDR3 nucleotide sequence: TGTGCCAGCAGTTACTCGAGAATTTACAATGAGCAGTTCTTC. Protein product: CASSYSRIYNEQFF.

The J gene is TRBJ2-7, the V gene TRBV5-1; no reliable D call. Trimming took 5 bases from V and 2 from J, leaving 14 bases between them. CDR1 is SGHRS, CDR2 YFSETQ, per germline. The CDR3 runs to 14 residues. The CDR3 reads CASRGQPDPYEQYF. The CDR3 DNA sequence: TGCGCCAGCAGAGGCCAGCCTGACCCCTACGAGCAGTACTTC.